A selection of T cell receptor beta chains follows, all from one sample in a study of blood T cell repertoires in COVID-19. Sequencing used immunoSEQ multiplex PCR; TCRdb keeps in-frame clones, though not all of them. This sample has approximately 200,000 clones, with about 88% found just once. The sequenced material came from peripheral blood. The receptors were gathered from an older man with acute or convalescent COVID-19. Both conserved end residues are part of each CDR3. A D gene is named only where the DNA matches it firmly. Size is stated for part of the rows, as once, few or many counts, or as a class when the clone is expanded.

j_gene: TRBJ2-2
abundance: NA
v_gene: TRBV25-1
d_gene: NA
CDR3nt: TGTGCCAGCACGGGTCGGCTCACCGGGGAGCTGTTTTTT
CDR3aa: CASTGRLTGELFF

j_gene: TRBJ2-1
abundance: NA
v_gene: TRBV15
d_gene: TRBD2
CDR3nt: TGTGCCACCAGCAGTGGACTAGAAAGCTCCTACAATGAGCAGTTCTTC
CDR3aa: CATSSGLESSYNEQFF

j_gene: TRBJ1-5
abundance: NA
v_gene: TRBV3-1/TRBV3-2
d_gene: TRBD1
CDR3nt: TGTGCCAGCAGGGACAGGGGGTTAGGTCAGCCCCAGCATTTT
CDR3aa: CASRDRGLGQPQHF

j_gene: TRBJ2-1
abundance: NA
v_gene: TRBV28
d_gene: NA
CDR3nt: TGTGCCAGCAGGACGCCCGGCGGTGGGCAGTTCTTC
CDR3aa: CASRTPGGGQFF

j_gene: TRBJ2-2
abundance: NA
v_gene: TRBV30
d_gene: TRBD2
CDR3nt: TGTGCCTGGAGTAGGGGTTCTAGCGGGACGAACACCGGGGAGCTGTTTTTT
CDR3aa: CAWSRGSSGTNTGELFF

j_gene: TRBJ1-5
abundance: NA
v_gene: TRBV2
d_gene: TRBD1
CDR3nt: TGTGCCAGCAGTGGGCAGGGCCAGGGGGCGAATCAGCCCCAGCATTTT
CDR3aa: CASSGQGQGANQPQHF

j_gene: TRBJ1-3
abundance: NA
v_gene: TRBV9
d_gene: TRBD1
CDR3nt: TGTGCCAGCAGCGTAGACCTCGGACAGGGGAACGGAAACACCATATATTTT
CDR3aa: CASSVDLGQGNGNTIYF

j_gene: TRBJ2-7
abundance: NA
v_gene: TRBV5-1
d_gene: TRBD2
CDR3nt: TGCGCCAGCAGCTTGGCCGTACTAGCGGGGAGCAAGTTGAAGCAGTACTTC
CDR3aa: CASSLAVLAGSKLKQYF

j_gene: TRBJ1-2
abundance: NA
v_gene: TRBV19
d_gene: NA
CDR3nt: TGTGCCAGTAGTACGGGGGGGACACAAGCTAACTATGGCTACACCTTC
CDR3aa: CASSTGGTQANYGYTF

j_gene: TRBJ1-5
abundance: NA
v_gene: TRBV5-6
d_gene: TRBD1
CDR3nt: TGTGCCAGCAGCGGCGGACAGGGAGTAAATCAGCCCCAGCATTTT
CDR3aa: CASSGGQGVNQPQHF

j_gene: TRBJ2-3
abundance: NA
v_gene: TRBV7-9
d_gene: TRBD2
CDR3nt: TGTGCCAGCATAACTAGCGGATCCACAGATACGCAGTATTTT
CDR3aa: CASITSGSTDTQYF

j_gene: TRBJ2-5
abundance: NA
v_gene: TRBV4-3
d_gene: TRBD2
CDR3nt: TGCGCCAGCAGCCAAGATGGTCCGGGACTAGCGGGAGTAGAGACCCAGTACTTC
CDR3aa: CASSQDGPGLAGVETQYF

j_gene: TRBJ1-2
abundance: few
v_gene: TRBV20-1
d_gene: NA
CDR3nt: TGCAGTGCTAGTGGCAGGGTAGACTATGGCTACACCTTC
CDR3aa: CSASGRVDYGYTF

j_gene: TRBJ2-3
abundance: NA
v_gene: TRBV30
d_gene: TRBD1
CDR3nt: TGTGCCTGGGGTAGGACAGGGCGGACAGATACGCAGTATTTT
CDR3aa: CAWGRTGRTDTQYF

j_gene: TRBJ1-2
abundance: once
v_gene: TRBV29-1
d_gene: NA
CDR3nt: TGCAGCGTTGGTCCCAGGGGAACTTATGCTGGCTACACCTTC
CDR3aa: CSVGPRGTYAGYTF

j_gene: TRBJ2-1
abundance: NA
v_gene: TRBV4-2
d_gene: TRBD2
CDR3nt: TGTGCCAGCAGCTCACGGACTAGCTCCTCCTACAATGAGCAGTTCTTC
CDR3aa: CASSSRTSSSYNEQFF

j_gene: TRBJ1-1
abundance: NA
v_gene: TRBV29-1
d_gene: NA
CDR3nt: TGCAGCGTGGCGGGACTCCCGGGTGAAGCTTTCTTT
CDR3aa: CSVAGLPGEAFF

j_gene: TRBJ1-6
abundance: NA
v_gene: TRBV7-9
d_gene: TRBD1
CDR3nt: TGTGCCAGCAGCTTGGGTACCGGGACAGGGAGTTCACCCCTCCACTTT
CDR3aa: CASSLGTGTGSSPLHF

j_gene: TRBJ2-2
abundance: NA
v_gene: TRBV7-9
d_gene: TRBD1
CDR3nt: TGTGCCAGCAGCTTACAGGGGGCAGTCGGGGAGCTGTTTTTT
CDR3aa: CASSLQGAVGELFF

j_gene: TRBJ2-1
abundance: NA
v_gene: TRBV14
d_gene: TRBD2
CDR3nt: TGTGCCAGCAGCCCTAGCGGGAGTAGGAATGAGCAGTTCTTC
CDR3aa: CASSPSGSRNEQFF

j_gene: TRBJ1-1
abundance: NA
v_gene: TRBV9
d_gene: NA
CDR3nt: TGTGCCAGCAGCGTAGGTCCGGCAGGGGAGAGCCTGACCACTGAAGCTTTCTTT
CDR3aa: CASSVGPAGESLTTEAFF

j_gene: TRBJ2-3
abundance: once
v_gene: TRBV19
d_gene: NA
CDR3nt: TGTGCCAGTAGGGCGAGCTGGACAGTAGATACGCAGTATTTT
CDR3aa: CASRASWTVDTQYF

j_gene: TRBJ2-1
abundance: NA
v_gene: TRBV11-3
d_gene: TRBD2
CDR3nt: TGTGCCAGCAGCTTAGTGGGGACTAGCGGGGGCAATGAGCAGTTCTTC
CDR3aa: CASSLVGTSGGNEQFF

j_gene: TRBJ2-7
abundance: NA
v_gene: TRBV10-3
d_gene: TRBD2
CDR3nt: TGTGCCATCAGTGAGTCGGTAGCGGGGCCTGAGAAGCAGTACTTC
CDR3aa: CAISESVAGPEKQYF

j_gene: TRBJ1-2
abundance: NA
v_gene: TRBV4-3
d_gene: TRBD1
CDR3nt: TGCGCCAGCAGCCAAGAGGCCCAGGGGGCGAGTGGCTACACCTTC
CDR3aa: CASSQEAQGASGYTF

j_gene: TRBJ1-2
abundance: NA
v_gene: TRBV12-3/TRBV12-4
d_gene: NA
CDR3nt: TGTGCCAGCAGTCGGACAGTTCTCACCTTC
CDR3aa: CASSRTVLTF

j_gene: TRBJ2-7
abundance: NA
v_gene: TRBV11-1
d_gene: TRBD1
CDR3nt: TGTGCCAGCAGCACCAGACAGGGCTCCTACGAGCAGTACTTC
CDR3aa: CASSTRQGSYEQYF

j_gene: TRBJ1-1
abundance: NA
v_gene: TRBV28
d_gene: TRBD1
CDR3nt: TGTGCCAGCAGTTCCAACAGGGGCTCTAGGAACACTGAAGCTTTCTTT
CDR3aa: CASSSNRGSRNTEAFF

j_gene: TRBJ2-7
abundance: NA
v_gene: TRBV6-1
d_gene: TRBD2
CDR3nt: TGTGCCAGCAGTGAAGTTAGCGGGGGCTCCTACGAGCAGTACTTC
CDR3aa: CASSEVSGGSYEQYF

j_gene: TRBJ2-1
abundance: NA
v_gene: TRBV7-3
d_gene: TRBD2
CDR3nt: TGTGCCAGCAGCTCACTAGCGGGAGGCTACAATGAGCAGTTCTTC
CDR3aa: CASSSLAGGYNEQFF

j_gene: TRBJ2-5
abundance: NA
v_gene: TRBV5-1
d_gene: TRBD1
CDR3nt: TGCGCCAGCAGCTTGGTTTCCGGGACAGGGGACGAGACCCAGTACTTC
CDR3aa: CASSLVSGTGDETQYF

j_gene: TRBJ2-3
abundance: NA
v_gene: TRBV2
d_gene: NA
CDR3nt: TGTGCCAGCAGTCAAACACGAACCCCTAGCACAGATACGCAGTATTTT
CDR3aa: CASSQTRTPSTDTQYF

j_gene: TRBJ1-1
abundance: NA
v_gene: TRBV5-6
d_gene: NA
CDR3nt: TGTGCCAGCAGCTTGGCTTTGGGAGAGATGAACACTGAAGCTTTCTTT
CDR3aa: CASSLALGEMNTEAFF

j_gene: TRBJ2-2
abundance: NA
v_gene: TRBV5-1
d_gene: NA
CDR3nt: TGCGCCAGCAGCTTGGGCAGGGTGGGGGGCACCGGGGAGCTGTTTTTT
CDR3aa: CASSLGRVGGTGELFF

j_gene: TRBJ1-1
abundance: NA
v_gene: TRBV9
d_gene: NA
CDR3nt: TGTGCCAGCAGCGTAGAGGGACAAAAGAACACTGAAGCTTTCTTT
CDR3aa: CASSVEGQKNTEAFF

j_gene: TRBJ2-7
abundance: few
v_gene: TRBV28
d_gene: NA
CDR3nt: TGTGCCAGCACCCCGGGTTGGGTGAGGGGAGGAACCTACGAGCAGTACTTC
CDR3aa: CASTPGWVRGGTYEQYF

j_gene: TRBJ2-7
abundance: NA
v_gene: TRBV7-2
d_gene: NA
CDR3nt: TGTGCCAGCAGCTTAGCGATGAGCGGAGTCTACGAGCAGTACTTC
CDR3aa: CASSLAMSGVYEQYF

j_gene: TRBJ2-7
abundance: once
v_gene: TRBV3-1/TRBV3-2
d_gene: TRBD1
CDR3nt: TGTGCCAGCAGCCACCGGACAGGGGGCTACCCCTCCTACGAGCAGTACTTC
CDR3aa: CASSHRTGGYPSYEQYF

j_gene: TRBJ2-1
abundance: NA
v_gene: TRBV7-9
d_gene: TRBD2
CDR3nt: TGTGCCAGCAGCTTAGGACTAGCGGACCTCTACAATGAGCAGTTCTTC
CDR3aa: CASSLGLADLYNEQFF

j_gene: TRBJ1-5
abundance: NA
v_gene: TRBV12-3/TRBV12-4
d_gene: NA
CDR3nt: TGTGCCAGCAGTTTAGGGCAGGCCCCCCAGCATTTT
CDR3aa: CASSLGQAPQHF

j_gene: TRBJ2-7
abundance: NA
v_gene: TRBV3-1/TRBV3-2
d_gene: NA
CDR3nt: TGTGCCAGCAGCCGGCAGGGCGAGCAGTACTTC
CDR3aa: CASSRQGEQYF

j_gene: TRBJ1-2
abundance: NA
v_gene: TRBV30
d_gene: NA
CDR3nt: TGTGCCTGGAGAAGTCAGGGTTATGGCTACACCTTC
CDR3aa: CAWRSQGYGYTF